The clone carrying this TCR beta chain has a handful of counts. Its antigen is unidentified. A second PCR, run for roughly 7 to 12 cycles, used a sample-barcoded 5' primer plus a J-beta primer mix. TCRdb reprocessed the 5' RACE reads via MiXCR and lists one record per CDR3 protein. This sample has under 2,000,000 distinct CDR3 sequences; 49% occur once, and the top ten carry over 2%. Germline CDR1 ENHRY, CDR2 SYGVKD. The CDR3 spans 14 residues. V lost 10 bases to trimming and J lost 0 bases; unmatched junction nucleotides: 5. This sample was included in a study of blood T cells in healthy people across ages. General study results and limits: Higher diversity, along with more naive CD4+ cells, distinguished long-lived donors from aged donors.

The origin of this receptor is a middle-aged woman in good health. Sequencing was performed on blood. The V gene is TRBV10-3, the J gene TRBJ2-1; TRBD1 aligns across 8 bases. The CDR3 protein is CATGTGGSYNEQFF. In DNA, the CDR3 is TGTGCCACTGGAACAGGGGGCTCCTACAATGAGCAGTTCTTC.